A selection of T cell receptor beta chains follows, all from one sample in a study of T cell responses to AZD1222 COVID-19 vaccine. TCRdb's table, derived via immunoSEQ multiplex PCR, lists solely in-frame clones and lacks some. The repertoire consists of around 140,000 clones, with roughly 93% occurring once and the leading ten covering around 10%. This material consisted of peripheral blood, taken after recovery from COVID-19. The source of these receptors is an adult who had recovered from COVID-19. Each CDR3 is given with its conserved first and last residue. Fields, in order: J gene, V gene, CDR3 protein.

J: TRBJ2-3
V: TRBV6-6
CDR3: CASSWVPGTSTDTQYF

J: TRBJ2-1
V: TRBV5-1
CDR3: CASSLRTGRIHEQFF

J: TRBJ2-7
V: TRBV6-4
CDR3: CATLRASGSQSLHEQYF

J: TRBJ2-3
V: TRBV29-1
CDR3: CSVGVTADTQYF

J: TRBJ2-1
V: TRBV5-1
CDR3: CASSGGTGIKSNEQFF

J: TRBJ2-7
V: TRBV19
CDR3: CASSIGQGYEQYF

J: TRBJ1-2
V: TRBV10-3
CDR3: CAISTGTDSSF

J: TRBJ1-4
V: TRBV5-5
CDR3: CASSFSGLFNEKLFF

J: TRBJ1-4
V: TRBV20-1
CDR3: CSGVTNEKLFF

J: TRBJ2-3
V: TRBV10-1
CDR3: CASSSAADTQYF

J: TRBJ2-3
V: TRBV18
CDR3: CASSQKRRGPGQGFADTQYF

J: TRBJ2-2
V: TRBV4-2
CDR3: CASSQSPSRSGELFF

J: TRBJ1-1
V: TRBV19
CDR3: CASSIVKNTEAFF

J: TRBJ2-7
V: TRBV2
CDR3: CASSEPGAEQYF

J: TRBJ2-5
V: TRBV7-3
CDR3: CASSLTDWETQYF

J: TRBJ2-1
V: TRBV19
CDR3: CASSNLRGQGGDEQFF

J: TRBJ2-7
V: TRBV19
CDR3: CASFSGYEQYF

J: TRBJ2-7
V: TRBV19
CDR3: CASSIGGTYEQYF

J: TRBJ2-1
V: TRBV6-2/TRBV6-3
CDR3: CASSYPRLASSYNEQFF

J: TRBJ2-3
V: TRBV29-1
CDR3: CSVVEGTDTQYF

J: TRBJ2-7
V: TRBV4-1
CDR3: CASSQDPPSGRMYEQYF

J: TRBJ2-7
V: TRBV12-3/TRBV12-4
CDR3: CASSLVGAYEQYF

J: TRBJ2-4
V: TRBV5-1
CDR3: CASSLDTENIQYF

J: TRBJ2-3
V: TRBV7-9
CDR3: CASSFITDTQYF

J: TRBJ2-1
V: TRBV7-9
CDR3: CASSFPTGGYSEQFF

J: TRBJ1-5
V: TRBV11-2
CDR3: CASSLESTSNQPQHF

J: TRBJ2-5
V: TRBV11-3
CDR3: CASSLESGSGSRETQYF

J: TRBJ2-1
V: TRBV6-4
CDR3: CASSMEVYNEQFF

J: TRBJ2-5
V: TRBV7-8
CDR3: CASSPRTGTGRKTQYF